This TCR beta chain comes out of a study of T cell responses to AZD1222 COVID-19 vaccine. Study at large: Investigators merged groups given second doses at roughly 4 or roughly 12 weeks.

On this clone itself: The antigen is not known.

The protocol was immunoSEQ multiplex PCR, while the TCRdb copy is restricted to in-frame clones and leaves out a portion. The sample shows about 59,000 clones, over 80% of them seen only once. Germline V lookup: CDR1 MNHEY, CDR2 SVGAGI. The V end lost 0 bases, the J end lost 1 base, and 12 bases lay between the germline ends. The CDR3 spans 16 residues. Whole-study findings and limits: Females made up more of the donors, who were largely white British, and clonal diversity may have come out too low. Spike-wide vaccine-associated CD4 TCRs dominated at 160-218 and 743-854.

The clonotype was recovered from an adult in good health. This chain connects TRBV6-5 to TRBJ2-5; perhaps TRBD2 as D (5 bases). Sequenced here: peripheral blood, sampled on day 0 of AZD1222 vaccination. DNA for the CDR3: TGTGCCAGCAGTTACTCGTCGGGGTCCTCCCAAGAGACCCAGTACTTC. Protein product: CASSYSSGSSQETQYF.